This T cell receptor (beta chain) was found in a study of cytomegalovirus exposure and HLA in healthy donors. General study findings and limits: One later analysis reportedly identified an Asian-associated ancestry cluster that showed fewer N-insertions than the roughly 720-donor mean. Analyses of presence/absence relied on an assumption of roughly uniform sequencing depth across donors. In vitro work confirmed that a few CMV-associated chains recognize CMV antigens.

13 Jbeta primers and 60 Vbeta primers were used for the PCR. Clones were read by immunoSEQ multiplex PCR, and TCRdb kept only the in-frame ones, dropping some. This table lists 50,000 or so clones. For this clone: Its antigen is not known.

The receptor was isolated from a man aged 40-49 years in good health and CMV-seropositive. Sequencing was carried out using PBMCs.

The CDR3 DNA reads as TGTGCCAGCAGTGGTCTGGGCTCGATACCTTACGAGCAGTACTTC. Protein: CASSGLGSIPYEQYF. V and J are TRBV6-1 and TRBJ2-7; unclear D gene. V was shortened by 4 bases and J by 4 bases, with 17 bases between the two germline ends. This CDR3 is 15 amino acids long. Looked up from germline, CDR1 is MNHNS and CDR2 is SASEGT.